These 5 T cell receptor beta chains came from one sample sequenced in a study of cytomegalovirus exposure and HLA in healthy donors. The PCR used 60 Vbeta and 13 Jbeta primers. Repertoires were generated with immunoSEQ multiplex PCR, while TCRdb's copy carries only in-frame clones and drops some. The sample includes about 200,000 clones, about four fifths of them seen just once. Sequenced material: PBMCs. These receptors were taken from a girl aged 5-17 years in good health and CMV-seropositive.

The chain joins TRBV19 to TRBJ2-7; 7 bases agree with TRBD2. The length of the CDR3 is 14 residues. Germline CDR1 is LNHDA and CDR2 is SQIVND (reference sequence). V gave up 7 bases and J gave up 7 bases; unmatched junction bases: 13. CDR3 amino acids: CASTQAATGGEQYF. The CDR3 DNA reads as TGTGCCAGTACCCAAGCAGCTACGGGAGGAGAGCAGTACTTC.

The gene calls are TRBV5-6 and TRBJ2-3, with 9 bases fitting TRBD2. CDR1 and CDR2 from the germline V gene are SGHDT and YYEEEE. V lost 5 bases to trimming and J lost 2 bases; unmatched junction nucleotides: 9. This CDR3 is built from 16 residues. CDR3 residues: CASRSIAGALTDTQYF. The CDR3 region has the DNA TGTGCCAGCAGATCAATAGCGGGGGCCCTCACAGATACGCAGTATTTT. The whole variable domain, remainder taken from reference TRBV5-6 and TRBJ2-3, is DAGVTQSPTHLIKTRGQQVTLRCSPKSGHDTVSWYQQALGQGPQFIFQYYEEEERQRGNFPDRFSGHQFPNYSSELNVNALLLGDSALYLCASRSIAGALTDTQYFGPGTRLTVL.

V is TRBV4-1 and J is TRBJ2-7, with 7 bases matching TRBD1. With V trimmed by 5 bases and J by 3 bases, 10 bases remained unmatched. CDR3 size: 15 residues. The germline CDR1 and CDR2 sequences are MGHRA and YSYEKL. This CDR3 reads CASSSSDRALYEQYF. As DNA, the CDR3 is TGCGCCAGCAGCTCCAGCGACAGGGCTCTCTACGAGCAGTACTTC.

The chain is built from TRBV4-3 and TRBJ2-1; 10 bases are a match to TRBD2. The CDR3 is made up of 15 amino acids. From germline, CDR1 is LGHNA and CDR2 YSLEER. Losses at the gene ends were 0 bases for V and 6 bases for J; bases not matched to a gene: 2. CDR3 loop: CASSQDLAGANEQFF. CDR3 in DNA: TGCGCCAGCAGCCAAGACCTAGCGGGGGCCAATGAGCAGTTCTTC.

The chain couples TRBV2 to TRBJ2-5; TRBD1 matches at 7 bases. CDR3 size: 15 residues. Germline CDR1 is SNHLY and CDR2 is FYNNEI. The V gene end was trimmed by 6 bases and the J gene end by 2 bases; junction bases not matched to a gene: 9. This CDR3 is CASRVEGAPQETQYF. In nucleotides, the CDR3 is TGTGCCAGCAGAGTCGAGGGGGCGCCTCAAGAGACCCAGTACTTC.